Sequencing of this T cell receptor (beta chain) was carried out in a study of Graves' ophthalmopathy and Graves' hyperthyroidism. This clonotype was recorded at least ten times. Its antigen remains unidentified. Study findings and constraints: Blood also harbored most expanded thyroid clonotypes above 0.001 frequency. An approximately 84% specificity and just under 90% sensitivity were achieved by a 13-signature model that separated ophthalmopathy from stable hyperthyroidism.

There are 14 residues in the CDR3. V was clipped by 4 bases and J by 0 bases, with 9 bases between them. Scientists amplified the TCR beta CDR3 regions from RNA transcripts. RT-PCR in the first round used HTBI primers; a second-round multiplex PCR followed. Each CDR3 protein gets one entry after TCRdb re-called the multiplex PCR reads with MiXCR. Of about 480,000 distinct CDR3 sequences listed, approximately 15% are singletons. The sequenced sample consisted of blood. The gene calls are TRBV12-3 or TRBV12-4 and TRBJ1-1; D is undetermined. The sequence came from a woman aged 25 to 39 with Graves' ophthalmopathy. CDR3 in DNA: TGTGCCAGCAGTTCCCAGTTTCTGAACACTGAAGCTTTCTTT. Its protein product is CASSSQFLNTEAFF.